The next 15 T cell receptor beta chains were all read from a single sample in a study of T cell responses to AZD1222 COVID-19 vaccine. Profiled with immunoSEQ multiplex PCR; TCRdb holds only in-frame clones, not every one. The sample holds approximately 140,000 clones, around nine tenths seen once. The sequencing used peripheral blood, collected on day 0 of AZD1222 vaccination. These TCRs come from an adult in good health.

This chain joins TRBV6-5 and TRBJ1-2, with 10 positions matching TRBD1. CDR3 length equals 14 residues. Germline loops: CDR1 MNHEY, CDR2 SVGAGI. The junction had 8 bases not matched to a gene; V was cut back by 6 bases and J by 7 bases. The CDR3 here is CASSLGGTGVGYTF. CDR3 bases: TGTGCCAGCAGCCTAGGAGGGACAGGGGTTGGCTACACCTTC.

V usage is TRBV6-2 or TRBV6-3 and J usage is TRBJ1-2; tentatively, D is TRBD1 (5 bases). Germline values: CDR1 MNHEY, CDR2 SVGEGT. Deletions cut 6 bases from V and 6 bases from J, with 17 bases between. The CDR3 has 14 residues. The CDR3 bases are TGTGCCAGCAGCCCCTCCAGGGCCAGACATGGCTACACCTTC. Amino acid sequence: CASSPSRARHGYTF.

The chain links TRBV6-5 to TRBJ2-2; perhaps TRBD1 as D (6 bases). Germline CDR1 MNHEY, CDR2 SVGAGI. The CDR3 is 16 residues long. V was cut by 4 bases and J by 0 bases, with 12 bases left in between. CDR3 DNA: TGTGCCAGCAGTTCGGTCGGACAGTCGAACACCGGGGAGCTGTTTTTT. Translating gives CASSSVGQSNTGELFF.

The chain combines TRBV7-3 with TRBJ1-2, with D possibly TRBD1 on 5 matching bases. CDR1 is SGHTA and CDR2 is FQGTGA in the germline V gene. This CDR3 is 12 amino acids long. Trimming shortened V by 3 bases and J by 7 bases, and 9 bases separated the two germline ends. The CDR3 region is CASSFGTSGYTF. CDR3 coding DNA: TGTGCCAGCAGCTTCGGGACGTCTGGCTACACCTTC. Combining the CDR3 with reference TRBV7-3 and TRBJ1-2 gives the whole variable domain GAGVSQTPSNKVTEKGKYVELRCDPISGHTALYWYRQSLGQGPEFLIYFQGTGAADDSGLPNDRFFAVRPEGSVSTLKIQRTERGDSAVYLCASSFGTSGYTFGSGTRLTVV.

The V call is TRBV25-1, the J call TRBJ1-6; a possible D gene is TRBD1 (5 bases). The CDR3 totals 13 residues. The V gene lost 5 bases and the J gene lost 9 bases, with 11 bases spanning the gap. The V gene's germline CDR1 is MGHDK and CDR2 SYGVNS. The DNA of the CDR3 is TGTGCCAGCAGTTCAGGGCATAGTTCACCCCTCCACTTT. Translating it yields CASSSGHSSPLHF.

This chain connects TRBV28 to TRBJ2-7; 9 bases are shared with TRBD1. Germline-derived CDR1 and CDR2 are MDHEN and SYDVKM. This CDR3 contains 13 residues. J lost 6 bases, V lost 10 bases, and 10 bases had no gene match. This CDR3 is CATSTGGYREQYF. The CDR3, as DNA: TGTGCCACCTCGACAGGGGGGTACCGCGAGCAGTACTTC.

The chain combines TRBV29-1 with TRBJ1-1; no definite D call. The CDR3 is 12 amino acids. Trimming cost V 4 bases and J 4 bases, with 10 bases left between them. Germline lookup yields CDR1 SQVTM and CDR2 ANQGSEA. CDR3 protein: CSVGPMGTEAFF. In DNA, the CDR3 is TGCAGCGTTGGTCCTATGGGCACTGAAGCTTTCTTT.

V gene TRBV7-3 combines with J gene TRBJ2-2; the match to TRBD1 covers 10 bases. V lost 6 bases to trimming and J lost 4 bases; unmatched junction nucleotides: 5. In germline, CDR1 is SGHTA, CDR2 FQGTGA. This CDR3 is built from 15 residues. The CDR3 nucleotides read TGTGCCAGCAGTAGGACAGGGGGGAGCACCGGGGAGCTGTTTTTT. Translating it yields CASSRTGGSTGELFF.

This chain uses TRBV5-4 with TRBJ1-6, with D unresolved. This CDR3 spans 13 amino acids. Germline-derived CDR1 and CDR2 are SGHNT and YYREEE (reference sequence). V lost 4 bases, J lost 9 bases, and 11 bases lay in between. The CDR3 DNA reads TGTGCCAGCAGCGGCCTTATGGGTTCACCCCTCCACTTT. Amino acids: CASSGLMGSPLHF.

The CDR3 here is CASSSNLGGQRGTEAFF. CDR3 coding DNA: TGTGCCAGCAGTTCGAATTTGGGGGGACAGAGAGGCACTGAAGCTTTCTTT. This chain links TRBV27 with TRBJ1-1; 7 nucleotides line up with TRBD1. The CDR3 sequence is 17 residues long. Germline V gives CDR1 MNHEY, CDR2 SMNVEV (reference sequence). The ends lost 4 bases at V and 4 bases at J; junction bases unmatched: 15.

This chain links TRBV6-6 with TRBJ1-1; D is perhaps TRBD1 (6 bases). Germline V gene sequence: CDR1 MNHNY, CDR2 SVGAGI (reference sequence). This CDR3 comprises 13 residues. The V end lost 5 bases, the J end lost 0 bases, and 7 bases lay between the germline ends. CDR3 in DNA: TGTGCCAGCAGTAGACAGGTGAACACTGAAGCTTTCTTT. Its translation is CASSRQVNTEAFF.

The CDR3 bases are TGCAGTGCTAGTGGAGAACCGGATCAGCCCCAGCATTTT. Encoded protein: CSASGEPDQPQHF. V gene TRBV20-1 combines with J gene TRBJ1-5; unclear D gene. V gave up 3 bases and J gave up 5 bases, with 11 bases separating them. Germline CDR1 and CDR2: DFQATT and SNEGSKA (reference sequence). The CDR3 has 13 amino acids.

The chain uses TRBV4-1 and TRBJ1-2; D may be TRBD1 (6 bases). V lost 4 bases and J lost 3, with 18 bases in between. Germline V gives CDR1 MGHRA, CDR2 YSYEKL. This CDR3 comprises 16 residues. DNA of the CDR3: TGCGCCAGCAGCCCCGAATCGGGGGGGGCGGACTATGGCTACACCTTC. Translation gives CASSPESGGADYGYTF.

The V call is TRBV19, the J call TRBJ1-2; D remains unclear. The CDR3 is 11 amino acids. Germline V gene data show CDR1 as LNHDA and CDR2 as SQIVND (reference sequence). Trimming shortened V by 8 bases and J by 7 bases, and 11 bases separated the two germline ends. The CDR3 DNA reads TGTGCCAGTCTCCGGGAATCTGGCTACACCTTC. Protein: CASLRESGYTF.

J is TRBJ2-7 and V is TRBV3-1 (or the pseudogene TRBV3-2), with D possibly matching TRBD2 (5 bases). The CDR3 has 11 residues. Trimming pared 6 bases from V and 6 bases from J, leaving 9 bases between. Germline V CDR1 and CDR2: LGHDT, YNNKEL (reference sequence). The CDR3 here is CASRARGEQYF. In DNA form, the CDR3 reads TGTGCCAGCAGAGCCCGGGGCGAGCAGTACTTC.